This TCR beta chain was found in a study of shared clonotypes between healthy human individuals. At the level of the study: Per donor, CD8 memory used one plate, CD8 naive used two, CD4 memory used three and CD4 naive used three.

Findings of the study overall: Sharing across four donors was seen in roughly 5.2% of naive CD4 clonotypes.

The CD8 memory fraction combined CD45RO+ cells with TemRA cells (CCR7-negative CD45RA+). For this clone: As yet, its antigen is unknown.

Sorted subsets were amplified in replicate PCRs using approximately 0.2 ug DNA, approximately 30,000 T cell genomes. Repertoires were generated with immunoSEQ multiplex PCR, while TCRdb's copy carries only in-frame clones and drops some. The data contain 600,000 to 750,000 clones, about nine tenths of them singletons. The V gene lost 8 bases and the J gene lost 3 bases, with 8 bases spanning the gap. The CDR3 loop spans 11 amino acids. Germline-derived CDR1 and CDR2 are PRHDT and FYEKMQ (reference sequence). Input material: memory CD8+ T cells from PBMCs. Subset reported: CD45RO+ cells pooled with CCR7-negative TemRA cells. The V call is TRBV13, the J call TRBJ2-7, with a possible D match to TRBD2 (5 bases). This receptor was identified in a man between 18 and 29 years old in good health. Some clones in this sample may be carry-over from other donors' samples. This chain's CDR3 is CASGRGYEQYF. DNA for the CDR3: TGTGCCAGCGGGAGAGGCTACGAGCAGTACTTC.